These 21 T cell receptor beta chains came from one sample sequenced in a study of beta chain features in type 1 diabetes. Expressed TCRB transcripts were sequenced after all isolated RNA was converted to cDNA. Using immunoSEQ multiplex PCR, the repertoire was profiled, and TCRdb retains in-frame clones only, with some absent. The sample has about 360,000 clones, approximately 12% seen once; the top ten hold 0.015% to 0.02%. Sample: naive CD4+ T cells from blood. These receptors all stem from a man in his late teens or twenties in good health.

The genes are TRBV9 and TRBJ2-5; D not resolved. CDR3 size: 11 residues. V dropped 6 bases and J dropped 4 bases, with 7 bases sitting between them. Germline CDR1 SGDLS, CDR2 YYNGEE. The CDR3: CASTPGETQYF. In DNA, the CDR3 is TGTGCCAGCACCCCGGGAGAGACCCAGTACTTC.

The chain employs TRBV4-1 and TRBJ2-3, with D possibly being TRBD1 (6 bases). Trimming took off 4 bases at V and 2 bases at J, with 16 bases between the two ends. The CDR3 consists of 16 residues. Germline CDR1 MGHRA, CDR2 YSYEKL. The CDR3 spells CASSPLGQPLTDTQYF. In DNA, the CDR3 is TGCGCCAGCAGCCCTTTAGGACAGCCCCTCACAGATACGCAGTATTTT.

This clone was observed a handful of times. The chain has TRBV11-2 and TRBJ2-1; tentatively, D is TRBD2 (6 bases). The CDR3 has 13 amino acids. Germline CDR1 is SGHAT and CDR2 is FQNNGV. Trimming removed 6 bases from V and 3 bases from J, with 9 bases in between. DNA of the CDR3: TGTGCCAGCAGACGCGGGGTCTACAATGAGCAGTTCTTC. Residues: CASRRGVYNEQFF.

The chain employs TRBV28 and TRBJ2-5; D ambiguous. V shed 10 bases and J shed 2 bases, with 11 bases lying between them. CDR1 and CDR2 from the germline V gene are MDHEN and SYDVKM. The length of the CDR3 is 12 residues. The CDR3 DNA reads as TGTGCCACCGCCGGGTGGCAAGAGACCCAGTACTTC. Protein: CATAGWQETQYF.

V and J are TRBV29-1 and TRBJ2-2; 9 bases agree with TRBD2. From germline, CDR1 is SQVTM and CDR2 ANQGSEA. The V segment lost 5 bases and the J segment 1 base; nucleotides outside the gene matches: 2. The CDR3 contains 14 residues. CDR3 amino acids: CSVRLAENTGELFF. CDR3 bases: TGCAGCGTTCGACTAGCGGAGAACACCGGGGAGCTGTTTTTT.

This clone was detected only a few times. The V call is TRBV12-5, the J call TRBJ1-5, with TRBD1 as a possible D gene (5 bases). The CDR3 is 13 amino acids. Per germline, CDR1 LGHNT and CDR2 FRNRAP. Trimming removed 7 bases from V and 7 bases from J, with 14 bases in between. CDR3 in DNA: TGTGCTAGTGCCCAGGGAGGACGCCAGCCCCAGCATTTT. Its protein is CASAQGGRQPQHF.

The chain couples TRBV6-6 to TRBJ1-1, with D unresolved. Germline V gene sequence: CDR1 MNHNY, CDR2 SVGAGI (reference sequence). V shed 2 bases and J shed 5 bases, with 12 bases lying between them. This CDR3 spans 14 amino acids. CDR3 sequence (DNA): TGTGCCAGCAGTTACGAGGGTCGTGGGACTGAAGCTTTCTTT. Protein sequence: CASSYEGRGTEAFF.

The sample holds a few counts of this clone. V is TRBV6-1 and J is TRBJ1-2; 7 bases map to TRBD1. The length of the CDR3 is 14 residues. Losses at the gene ends were 6 bases for V and 3 bases for J; bases not matched to a gene: 7. Germline-derived CDR1 and CDR2 are MNHNS and SASEGT. DNA of the CDR3: TGTGCCAGCAGGGAGGGGGCGAATCACTATGGCTACACCTTC. It translates to CASREGANHYGYTF.

This clone occurred a few times. The V gene is TRBV27, the J gene TRBJ2-2, with no clear D. The CDR3 totals 12 residues. V was pared by 5 bases and J by 6 bases, with 7 bases between. CDR1 is MNHEY and CDR2 is SMNVEV in the germline V gene (reference sequence). CDR3 DNA: TGTGCCAGCAGTCTTAATCCCGGGGAGCTGTTTTTT. Its translation: CASSLNPGELFF.

The J gene is TRBJ1-6, the V gene TRBV9, with 7 bases that match TRBD1. The germline gives CDR1 SGDLS, CDR2 YYNGEE. CDR3 length: 14 amino acids. V was pared by 4 bases and J by 6 bases, with 4 bases of the junction left unmatched. The CDR3 bases are TGTGCCAGCAGCCTCGACAGGGTTAATTCACCCCTCCACTTT. Its translation: CASSLDRVNSPLHF.

This clone showed up just once. CDR3 DNA: TGTGCCAGCAGCTTAGGGCGTAGAAGGCCAGGGCCAATGAACACTGAAGCTTTCTTT. It is translated as CASSLGRRRPGPMNTEAFF. The V call is TRBV11-2, the J call TRBJ1-1, with D possibly matching TRBD1 (5 bases). CDR3 length equals 19 residues. Germline values: CDR1 SGHAT, CDR2 FQNNGV. The ends were cut back, 1 base at V and 0 bases at J, with 21 bases in the middle.

This clone occurred once. The V and J genes are TRBV7-6 and TRBJ2-2, with TRBD1 as a possible D gene (5 bases). Looked up from germline, CDR1 is SGHVS and CDR2 is FNYEAQ. Trimming removed 1 base at V and 3 bases at J, with 6 bases between. The CDR3 is 14 residues long. The CDR3 spells CASSLVTDTGELFF. The CDR3 nucleotides are TGTGCCAGCAGCTTAGTGACAGACACCGGGGAGCTGTTTTTT.

This clone was observed a handful of times. This chain links TRBV30 with TRBJ2-3; D not certain. The CDR3 is 12 residues long. Per germline, CDR1 GTSNPN and CDR2 SVGIG (reference sequence). V lost 2 bases to trimming and J lost 6 bases, with 9 bases between them. The CDR3 region is CAWSPTRDTQYF. In DNA form, the CDR3 reads TGTGCCTGGAGTCCTACTCGGGATACGCAGTATTTT.

This clone came up a few times. The chain combines TRBV29-1 with TRBJ2-2; TRBD2 is a possible D gene (6 bases). Trimming shortened V by 7 bases and J by 6 bases, and 15 bases separated the two germline ends. This CDR3 is built from 13 residues. Germline lookup yields CDR1 SQVTM and CDR2 ANQGSEA. This CDR3 reads CSAGDWGSGELFF. As DNA, the CDR3 is TGCAGCGCGGGAGACTGGGGCTCCGGGGAGCTGTTTTTT.

The chain employs TRBV11-2 and TRBJ2-7, with D perhaps TRBD1 (6 bases). The CDR3 runs to 15 residues. The V end was cut by 3 bases, the J end by 2 bases, with 14 bases between. Germline V CDR1 and CDR2: SGHAT, FQNNGV. The CDR3 DNA reads as TGTGCCAGCAGCTTGGAACAGGGTTGGGCCTACGAGCAGTACTTC. It translates to CASSLEQGWAYEQYF.

J is TRBJ2-5 and V is TRBV6-6; 12 bases map to TRBD2. Germline CDR1 and CDR2: MNHNY and SVGAGI (reference sequence). The CDR3 is 14 residues long. With 9 bases clipped from V and 4 bases from J, the junction kept 6 bases outside the gene matches. CDR3 sequence: CASASGRGAETQYF. CDR3 coding DNA: TGTGCCAGTGCTAGCGGGAGGGGGGCAGAGACCCAGTACTTC.

This clone was observed a handful of times. J is TRBJ2-7 and V is TRBV28; D is possibly TRBD2 (5 bases). Trimming took off 6 bases at V and 4 bases at J, with 7 bases between the two ends. CDR1 MDHEN and CDR2 SYDVKM come from the germline V gene. CDR3 length equals 11 residues. CDR3 sequence (DNA): TGTGCCAGCAGGTCGGGGTACGAGCAGTACTTC. Translation gives CASRSGYEQYF. The variable domain in full, with the rest retrieved from reference TRBV28 and TRBJ2-7, is DVKVTQSSRYLVKRTGEKVFLECVQDMDHENMFWYRQDPGLGLRLIYFSYDVKMKEKGDIPEGYSVSREKKERFSLILESASTNQTSMYLCASRSGYEQYFGPGTRLTVT.

This clone has more than one count but fewer than ten. The chain couples TRBV28 to TRBJ2-7, with a weak D call TRBD1 (6 bases). The CDR3 is 14 residues long. From germline, CDR1 is MDHEN and CDR2 SYDVKM. The V end was cut by 6 bases, the J end by 6 bases, with 18 bases between. The CDR3 bases are TGTGCCAGCAGGGGGACATGGGGATGGGGCGAGCAGTACTTC. This sequence encodes CASRGTWGWGEQYF.

This clone was counted a few times. The rearrangement links TRBV10-3 to TRBJ2-7; 9 nucleotides line up with TRBD1. The CDR3 has 12 amino acids. Germline V gene sequence: CDR1 ENHRY, CDR2 SYGVKD. The V gene end was trimmed by 9 bases and the J gene end by 3 bases; junction bases not matched to a gene: 3. The CDR3 here is CAMGTGNYEQYF. CDR3 sequence (DNA): TGTGCCATGGGGACAGGGAACTACGAGCAGTACTTC.

This clone was found a few times. The rearrangement joins TRBV14 to TRBJ2-2; D gene unclear. Germline-derived CDR1 and CDR2 are SGHDN and FVKESK. The CDR3 spans 14 residues. V was trimmed by 4 bases and J by 1 base, leaving 7 bases between them. The CDR3 spells CASSPGVNTGELFF. CDR3 in DNA: TGTGCCAGCAGCCCTGGAGTGAACACCGGGGAGCTGTTTTTT.

The CDR3 DNA sequence: TGCGCCAGCAGCACAGGACAGGAGAACACTGAAGCTTTCTTT. Its protein product is CASSTGQENTEAFF. The chain links TRBV5-1 to TRBJ1-1, with 7 bases lining up with TRBD1. Germline V lookup: CDR1 SGHRS, CDR2 YFSETQ. CDR3 length: 14 residues. Trimming took 4 bases from V and 1 from J; bases not matched to a gene: 4.